Below, 27 T cell receptor beta chains from the same sample are listed, as sequenced in a study of human T cells and chemical hapten exposure. A single record per CDR3 protein comes from TCRdb applying MiXCR to the RACE reads. The table has 75,000 to 90,000 distinct CDR3 sequences, about 7.5% seen once. Sample time point: patch test 1, 2 weeks after DPC sensitization. Treatment indicated: therapeutic diphenylcyclopropenone sensitization with weekly scalp DPC. This specimen consisted of whole blood, obtained in connection with sensitization to the hapten diphenylcyclopropenone (DPC). These receptors originate from a young woman with alopecia areata. Some clones in this sample may be carry-over from other donors' samples.

The CDR3 coding sequence is TGTGCCAGCAGACACCCCGAGAAACCTGCCGAAAAACTGTTTTTT. Translated, it gives CASRHPEKPAEKLFF. V and J are TRBV12-3 or TRBV12-4 and TRBJ1-4; D is unresolved. This CDR3 has 15 residues. Trimming left V 6 bases short and J 8 bases short, with 19 bases between.

The V gene is TRBV12-3 or TRBV12-4, the J gene TRBJ1-3; maybe TRBD1 (5 bases). Trimming took 5 bases from V and 0 from J, leaving 8 bases between them. The CDR3 covers 14 residues. The CDR3 nucleotides read TGTGCCAGCAGTGAAGGGGACTCTGGAAACACCATATATTTT. This gives the protein CASSEGDSGNTIYF.

The table lists this clonotype with a few counts. V gene TRBV14 combines with J gene TRBJ2-3, with D uncertain. Germline V lookup: CDR1 SGHDN, CDR2 FVKESK. The CDR3 contains 13 residues. V lost 4 bases, J lost 4 bases, and 9 bases lay in between. The DNA for the CDR3 is TGTGCCAGCAGCCCCCTCCTGGCAGATACGCAGTATTTT. It specifies CASSPLLADTQYF.

This clonotype was recorded many times. The chain is built from TRBV12-3 or TRBV12-4 and TRBJ1-6; D uncertain. Trimming stripped 3 bases from V and 9 bases from J, with 9 bases between. The CDR3 length is 13 residues. The DNA for the CDR3 is TGTGCCAGCAGTTTGGCAGGAATTTCACCCCTCCACTTT. It is translated as CASSLAGISPLHF.

This clonotype was seen a handful of times. The chain is built from TRBV2 and TRBJ1-6; D gene unclear. The CDR3 totals 13 residues. Germline-derived CDR1 and CDR2 are SNHLY and FYNNEI. V lost 4 bases and J lost 8, with 9 bases in between. DNA for the CDR3: TGTGCCAGCAGTGCCTTGATGGATTCACCCCTCCACTTT. Encoded protein: CASSALMDSPLHF.

This clonotype has more than one count but fewer than ten. The chain links TRBV4-2 to TRBJ1-2, with a possible D match to TRBD1 (5 bases). Deletions cut 4 bases from V and 3 bases from J, with 18 bases between. Germline CDR1 and CDR2: LGHNA and YNFKEQ. The CDR3 has 16 residues. CDR3 bases: TGTGCCAGCAGCCCTCTTAACCTAGTCAGGGACTATGGCTACACCTTC. Translation gives CASSPLNLVRDYGYTF.

This clonotype has ten or more counts. V gene TRBV6-2 or TRBV6-3 combines with J gene TRBJ2-3; 9 bases map to TRBD2. Germline V gives CDR1 MNHEY, CDR2 SVGEGT. This CDR3 is built from 17 residues. Losses at the gene ends were 0 bases for V and 6 bases for J; bases not matched to a gene: 10. CDR3: CASSYSRTSVLADTQYF. The CDR3 region has the DNA TGTGCCAGCAGTTACTCCCGGACTAGCGTCCTCGCGGATACGCAGTATTTT.

This clonotype showed up many times. The V call is TRBV12-3 or TRBV12-4, the J call TRBJ2-5; 8 nucleotides align to TRBD1. The CDR3 spans 15 residues. Losses at the gene ends were 4 bases for V and 7 bases for J; bases not matched to a gene: 11. CDR3 sequence: CASSYGTGSGGTQYF. The DNA of the CDR3 is TGTGCCAGCAGTTACGGGACAGGTTCAGGGGGGACCCAGTACTTC.

This clonotype was seen ten or more times. The rearrangement links TRBV2 to TRBJ1-1; D possibly corresponds to TRBD1 (5 bases). This CDR3 contains 15 residues. Trimming removed 2 bases at V and 4 bases at J, with 14 bases between. The germline gives CDR1 SNHLY, CDR2 FYNNEI. The CDR3 sequence: CASSEWEGQVTEAFF. CDR3 nucleotide sequence: TGTGCCAGCAGTGAATGGGAGGGGCAGGTCACTGAAGCTTTCTTT.

This clonotype has a handful of counts. V usage is TRBV4-2 and J usage is TRBJ1-3, with TRBD1 identical over 7 bases. The germline V gene has CDR1 LGHNA and CDR2 YNFKEQ. V shed 0 bases, J shed 3 bases, and the junction held 5 bases outside the gene matches. The CDR3 loop spans 16 amino acids. CDR3 DNA: TGTGCCAGCAGCCAAGATGTGGCAGGGGGTGGAAACACCATATATTTT. The encoded protein is CASSQDVAGGGNTIYF.

This chain connects TRBV3-1 to TRBJ1-3, with 10 bases that match TRBD1. The length of the CDR3 is 17 residues. Germline CDR1 and CDR2: LGHDT and YNNKEL (reference sequence). The V and J ends lost 3 bases and 7 bases, in that order; junction bases with no gene match: 12. CDR3: CASSQARTGGILNTIYF. DNA of the CDR3: TGTGCCAGCAGCCAGGCACGGACAGGGGGAATACTGAACACCATATATTTT.

This clonotype showed up many times. The chain uses TRBV12-3 or TRBV12-4 and TRBJ2-5; a possible D gene is TRBD2 (6 bases). Trimming left V 7 bases short and J 3 bases short, with 15 bases between. The CDR3 totals 14 residues. Written as DNA, the CDR3 is TGTGCCAGCAACAATTGGGGCGGGGAAGAGACCCAGTACTTC. It yields the protein CASNNWGGEETQYF.

This clonotype was detected a few times. This chain connects TRBV7-2 to TRBJ2-1, with 9 bases matching TRBD2. The germline CDR1 and CDR2 sequences are SGHTA and FQGNSA. The CDR3 is 15 amino acids. The ends lost 1 base at V and 10 bases at J; junction bases unmatched: 8. The CDR3 region is CASSLVAGGPGEQFF. Here the CDR3 DNA reads TGTGCCAGCAGCTTAGTGGCGGGGGGGCCCGGAGAGCAGTTCTTC. The full variable domain, its missing parts supplied by reference TRBV7-2 and TRBJ2-1, is GAGVSQSPSNKVTEKGKDVELRCDPISGHTALYWYRQSLGQGLEFLIYFQGNSAPDKSGLPSDRFSAERTGGSVSTLTIQRTQQEDSAVYLCASSLVAGGPGEQFFGPGTRLTVL.

In its sample, this clonotype was seen many times. The chain has TRBV20-1 and TRBJ2-1; no clear D. This CDR3 is 14 amino acids long. Looked up from germline, CDR1 is DFQATT and CDR2 is SNEGSKA (reference sequence). The V and J ends lost 7 bases and 8 bases respectively, with 21 bases between them. DNA of the CDR3: TGCAGTGGCCATGACCCTCTCACCGGTTATGAGCAGTTCTTC. Protein product: CSGHDPLTGYEQFF.

The V and J genes are TRBV2 and TRBJ1-2, with TRBD1 identical over 9 bases. Germline trimming cut 5 bases from V and 2 bases from J; bases unmatched to any gene: 6. The germline gives CDR1 SNHLY, CDR2 FYNNEI. The CDR3 has 15 amino acids. CDR3 sequence (DNA): TGTGCCAGCAGTACCCGGACAGGGGCCAACTATGGCTACACCTTC. It yields the protein CASSTRTGANYGYTF.

This clonotype was seen at least ten times. The CDR3 region is CASSHSGGDRLAGAGDTQYF. The CDR3, as DNA: TGTGCCAGCAGTCATTCAGGGGGCGATAGGCTAGCGGGGGCAGGAGATACGCAGTATTTT. V and J are TRBV27 and TRBJ2-3; TRBD2 matches 10 bases. The CDR3 is 20 residues long. V lost 5 bases to trimming and J lost 5 bases; unmatched junction nucleotides: 22. Germline V lookup: CDR1 MNHEY, CDR2 SMNVEV (reference sequence).

This clonotype was seen at least ten times. The chain couples TRBV6-2 or TRBV6-3 to TRBJ1-3; no definite D call. Trimming left V 7 bases short and J 0 bases short, with 19 bases between. The CDR3 is 17 residues long. The germline CDR1 and CDR2 sequences are MNHEY and SVGEGT. The CDR3 DNA follows: TGTGCCAGCATCGAGGGAGGGAAATGGAGCTCTGGAAACACCATATATTTT. This gives the protein CASIEGGKWSSGNTIYF.

V and J are TRBV2 and TRBJ2-3; the D is unclear. Germline CDR1 reads SNHLY; CDR2 reads FYNNEI. V was pared by 0 bases and J by 2 bases, with 6 bases between. The CDR3 has 14 amino acids. The CDR3 loop is CASSEATFTDTQYF. The CDR3 DNA follows: TGTGCCAGCAGTGAAGCAACTTTCACAGATACGCAGTATTTT.

This clonotype was seen many times. The chain combines TRBV5-1 with TRBJ2-7; 7 positions match TRBD1. This CDR3 contains 14 residues. Germline V gene sequence: CDR1 SGHRS, CDR2 YFSETQ. V shed 0 bases and J 2 bases; nucleotides not matched to a gene: 2. In DNA form, the CDR3 reads TGCGCCAGCAGCTTGGCGGGACAGACCTACGAGCAGTACTTC. Amino acid sequence: CASSLAGQTYEQYF.

The chain couples TRBV19 to TRBJ1-5; D remains ambiguous. Trimming pared 3 bases from V and 11 bases from J, leaving 17 bases between. This CDR3 is built from 14 residues. The germline CDR1 and CDR2 sequences are LNHDA and SQIVND (reference sequence). CDR3 sequence: CASSIRETHGAQHF. The CDR3 DNA follows: TGTGCCAGTAGTATTCGGGAAACCCACGGAGCCCAGCATTTT.

This clonotype was counted ten times or more. The rearrangement uses TRBV6-1 and TRBJ1-5; 9 nucleotides align to TRBD1. The germline V gene has CDR1 MNHNS and CDR2 SASEGT. There are 17 residues in the CDR3. J gave up 3 bases and V 4 bases, and 10 bases lay outside the gene matches. Here the CDR3 DNA reads TGTGCCAGCAGTGGGAGAACAGGGGGCTCTGTCAATCAGCCCCAGCATTTT. This codes for CASSGRTGGSVNQPQHF.

This clonotype was counted at least ten times. The chain couples TRBV27 to TRBJ1-1; D ambiguous. V shed 1 base and J shed 5 bases, with 11 bases lying between them. In germline, CDR1 is MNHEY, CDR2 SMNVEV (reference sequence). This CDR3 spans 14 amino acids. The CDR3 region has the DNA TGTGCCAGCAGTTTATTCTCACTGGAAACTGAAGCTTTCTTT. This codes for CASSLFSLETEAFF.

The CDR3 coding sequence is TGTGCCAGCAGCCGGGGGCTGGGGGAGACCCAGTACTTC. This sequence encodes CASSRGLGETQYF. The chain recombines TRBV7-9 with TRBJ2-5; D tentatively reads TRBD1 or TRBD2 (6 bases each). Germline lookup yields CDR1 SEHNR and CDR2 FQNEAQ (reference sequence). The V gene lost 5 bases and the J gene lost 5 bases, with 12 bases spanning the gap. This CDR3 has 13 residues.

This chain links TRBV25-1 with TRBJ2-5; D may be TRBD1 or TRBD2 (5 bases each). CDR1 is MGHDK, CDR2 SYGVNS, per germline. Between the trimmed V and J ends, which lost 4 bases and 5 bases, there was a span of 14 bases. This CDR3 is 14 amino acids long. CDR3 in amino acids: CASSGSGRWETQYF. The CDR3 DNA reads as TGTGCCAGCAGTGGATCGGGACGCTGGGAGACCCAGTACTTC.

In this sample, this clonotype turned up many times. The chain couples TRBV5-1 to TRBJ2-2; the D gene is possibly TRBD1 (5 bases). The CDR3 spans 14 residues. Germline CDR1 SGHRS, CDR2 YFSETQ. Trimming removed 0 bases from V and 4 bases from J, with 7 bases in between. The CDR3 reads CASSLGQGTGELFF. The CDR3, as DNA: TGCGCCAGCAGCTTGGGGCAGGGCACCGGGGAGCTGTTTTTT.

This clonotype was counted at least ten times. The V gene is TRBV2, the J gene TRBJ1-1; D gene uncertain. V lost 4 bases and J 1 base, leaving 10 bases between the germline ends. CDR3 length: 14 amino acids. Per germline, CDR1 SNHLY and CDR2 FYNNEI. CDR3 nucleotide sequence: TGTGCCAGCAGTGTTGAGCGGGGGAACACTGAAGCTTTCTTT. Translated: CASSVERGNTEAFF.

There are a few counts of this clonotype. V and J are TRBV27 and TRBJ1-6, with 7 bases lining up with TRBD1. From germline, CDR1 is MNHEY and CDR2 SMNVEV (reference sequence). The J segment lost 3 bases and the V segment lost 2 bases, leaving 13 bases of the junction unmatched. The CDR3 contains 19 residues. In nucleotides, the CDR3 is TGTGCCAGCAGTTTACGCCCCCCGGGACAGCCATACTATAATTCACCCCTCCACTTT. Translated: CASSLRPPGQPYYNSPLHF.